A single sample gave rise to the 23 T cell receptor beta chains below, sequenced in a study of blood T cells in healthy people across ages. Then a second PCR, running about 6 to 11 cycles, was carried out with a sample-barcoded 5' primer and a J-beta primer mix. Using its own MiXCR run on the 5' RACE reads, TCRdb lists one record per CDR3 protein. This sample carries hundreds of thousands of distinct CDR3 sequences, 58% of them seen once, and the ten largest clones take 22%. Source material: blood. These receptors were taken from a man younger than 40 in good health.

The rearrangement joins TRBV20-1 to TRBJ1-4; a weak D match, TRBD1 (5 bases). The V end was cut by 4 bases, the J end by 4 bases, with 10 bases between. CDR1 DFQATT and CDR2 SNEGSKA come from the germline V gene (reference sequence). The CDR3 covers 13 residues. The CDR3 loop reads CSAKDRNNEKLFF. The CDR3 DNA is TGCAGTGCTAAAGACAGAAATAATGAAAAACTGTTTTTT.

This clonotype came up a few times. The V and J genes are TRBV4-1 and TRBJ1-1, with a possible D match to TRBD1 (5 bases). The CDR3 runs to 18 residues. V lost 0 bases, J lost 2 bases, and 19 bases lay in between. Germline V gene lookup returns CDR1 MGHRA and CDR2 YSYEKL. The CDR3 protein is CASSQDLLAGTENTEAFF. The CDR3 DNA sequence: TGCGCCAGCAGCCAAGATCTGTTGGCCGGGACCGAAAACACTGAAGCTTTCTTT.

The chain carries TRBV6-4 and TRBJ2-1, with D possibly being TRBD2 (6 bases). The CDR3 is made up of 11 amino acids. The germline gives CDR1 MRHNA, CDR2 SNTAGT. The V end lost 2 bases, the J end lost 12 bases, and 8 bases lay between the germline ends. The CDR3 sequence: CASSDGGGQFF. CDR3 in DNA: TGTGCCAGCAGTGACGGGGGAGGGCAGTTCTTC.

As regards this clonotype: One end of the junction is discordant with germline, which a read error may explain. This chain connects TRBV20-1 to TRBJ2-4; D perhaps matches TRBD2 (6 bases). Germline-derived CDR1 and CDR2 are DFQATT and SNEGSKA (reference sequence). The CDR3 has 13 amino acids. The CDR3 sequence is CSAREDYRNFQYF. CDR3 coding DNA: TGCAGTGCTAGAGAGGACTATAGAAACTTTCAGTACTTC.

The chain is built from TRBV7-9 and TRBJ2-7, with 7 bases lining up with TRBD2. J lost 4 bases, V lost 3 bases, and 9 bases had no gene match. The CDR3 contains 15 residues. Germline values: CDR1 SEHNR, CDR2 FQNEAQ (reference sequence). The DNA for the CDR3 is TGTGCCAGCAGCTTCGGTGGGGGGGTTTCTTACGAGCAGTACTTC. Protein: CASSFGGGVSYEQYF.

The V and J genes are TRBV6-1 and TRBJ2-1, with D tentatively TRBD2 (7 bases). The CDR3 extends over 17 amino acids. Deletions cut 3 bases from V and 0 bases from J, with 15 bases between. The germline gives CDR1 MNHNS, CDR2 SASEGT. The CDR3, as DNA: TGTGCCAGCAGTGAGGGGGGGCCGTCGCGCTCCTACAATGAGCAGTTCTTC. This encodes CASSEGGPSRSYNEQFF.

The rearrangement joins TRBV5-1 to TRBJ2-2; a weak D match, TRBD1 (6 bases). V dropped 5 bases and J dropped 7 bases, with 12 bases sitting between them. CDR1 SGHRS and CDR2 YFSETQ come from the germline V gene. The CDR3 loop spans 13 amino acids. The CDR3 here is CASRDSQGGELFF. The CDR3, as DNA: TGCGCCAGCAGGGATTCACAGGGCGGGGAGCTGTTTTTT.

The V gene is TRBV5-1, the J gene TRBJ2-7; 10 bases line up with TRBD2. In germline, CDR1 is SGHRS, CDR2 YFSETQ. V lost 2 bases and J lost 0; bases outside the gene matches: 5. The CDR3 loop spans 16 amino acids. Here the CDR3 reads CASSFEGLASSYEQYF. CDR3 nucleotide sequence: TGCGCCAGCAGCTTTGAGGGACTAGCGTCCTCCTACGAGCAGTACTTC. The full variable domain, in which reference TRBV5-1 and TRBJ2-7 provide the parts outside the CDR3, is KAGVTQTPRYLIKTRGQQVTLSCSPISGHRSVSWYQQTPGQGLQFLFEYFSETQRNKGNFPGRFSGRQFSNSRSEMNVSTLELGDSALYLCASSFEGLASSYEQYFGPGTRLTVT.

The J gene is TRBJ1-2, the V gene TRBV28; 7 bases line up with TRBD1. Germline V CDR1 and CDR2: MDHEN, SYDVKM. The CDR3 has 13 residues. Trimming cost V 7 bases and J 5 bases; bases outside gene matches: 7. The CDR3 bases are TGTGCCAGCATCGGGACAGCTATATATGGCTACACCTTC. This gives the protein CASIGTAIYGYTF.

This chain joins TRBV20-1 and TRBJ2-3, with a weak D call TRBD1 (6 bases). This CDR3 is built from 15 residues. CDR1 and CDR2 from the germline V gene are DFQATT and SNEGSKA (reference sequence). V was trimmed by 0 bases and J by 6 bases, leaving 16 bases between them. The CDR3 spells CSARDYIRGVDTQYF. As DNA, the CDR3 is TGCAGTGCTAGAGATTATATCAGGGGAGTGGATACGCAGTATTTT.

This clonotype has just a few counts. The V gene is TRBV6-6, the J gene TRBJ2-7, with 9 nucleotides matching TRBD1. Germline V gives CDR1 MNHNY, CDR2 SVGAGI (reference sequence). The ends lost 6 bases at V and 2 bases at J; junction bases unmatched: 5. This CDR3 has 14 amino acids. The chain's CDR3 is CASSLTGGTYEQYF. The CDR3 DNA follows: TGTGCCAGCAGCTTAACAGGGGGCACCTACGAGCAGTACTTC.

A word on this clonotype: Possible read error: a much larger clone is one base away. The rearrangement joins TRBV7-2 to TRBJ2-7, with 10 nucleotides matching TRBD1. The CDR3 loop spans 15 amino acids. CDR1 and CDR2 from the germline V gene are SGHTA and FQGNSA. V dropped 6 bases and J dropped 5; count of bases not matched to a gene: 10. The CDR3 nucleotides read TGTACCAGCAGGTACGCCGGGACAGGGGCCAACGAGCAGTACTTC. Its translation: CTSRYAGTGANEQYF.

V and J are TRBV28 and TRBJ2-7, with 9 bases aligning to TRBD1. This CDR3 spans 15 amino acids. CDR1 and CDR2 from the germline V gene are MDHEN and SYDVKM. V was pared by 3 bases and J by 6 bases, with 9 bases of the junction left unmatched. This CDR3 reads CASSFTQGARAEQYF. The CDR3 region has the DNA TGTGCCAGCAGTTTTACACAGGGGGCGAGGGCCGAGCAGTACTTC.

V and J are TRBV10-3 and TRBJ1-4; no definite D call. This CDR3 is built from 15 residues. Trimming took 0 bases from V and 6 from J, leaving 11 bases between them. From germline, CDR1 is ENHRY and CDR2 SYGVKD. The CDR3 DNA reads TGTGCCATCAGTGAGTCGGGGAGGGTGGATGAAAAACTGTTTTTT. Protein sequence: CAISESGRVDEKLFF.

This rearrangement joins TRBV20-1 to TRBJ1-5; possibly TRBD1 for D (5 bases). The length of the CDR3 is 12 residues. Germline V lookup: CDR1 DFQATT, CDR2 SNEGSKA (reference sequence). Trimming shortened V by 7 bases and J by 7 bases, and 14 bases separated the two germline ends. This chain's CDR3 is CSGSRGGQPQHF. The CDR3 coding sequence is TGCAGTGGCTCGAGGGGAGGACAGCCCCAGCATTTT.

This sequence joins TRBV7-9 and TRBJ1-5; D call uncertain. Per germline, CDR1 SEHNR and CDR2 FQNEAQ (reference sequence). V gave up 2 bases and J gave up 1 base, with 15 bases separating them. The CDR3 extends over 17 amino acids. The CDR3 loop reads CASSLWRGDSSNQPQHF. CDR3 nucleotide sequence: TGTGCCAGCAGCTTATGGCGGGGTGATTCGAGCAATCAGCCCCAGCATTTT.

The genes are TRBV20-1 and TRBJ2-7; 9 bases fit TRBD2. The ends lost 4 bases at V and 3 bases at J; junction bases unmatched: 7. The CDR3 length is 14 residues. Germline V gene lookup returns CDR1 DFQATT and CDR2 SNEGSKA (reference sequence). CDR3 region: CSATSASGVYEQYF. Here the CDR3 DNA reads TGCAGTGCTACTTCCGCTAGCGGGGTCTACGAGCAGTACTTC.

This clonotype has more than one count but fewer than ten. The chain carries TRBV27 and TRBJ2-7, with unresolved D. CDR3 length: 13 residues. Germline CDR1 and CDR2: MNHEY and SMNVEV (reference sequence). V lost 3 bases and J lost 2, with 8 bases in between. The CDR3 nucleotides read TGTGCCAGCAGTTTTGGGGTCGCCTACGAGCAGTACTTC. Translated: CASSFGVAYEQYF.

V and J are TRBV20-1 and TRBJ1-6; TRBD1 matches 7 bases. Looked up from germline, CDR1 is DFQATT and CDR2 is SNEGSKA (reference sequence). With 6 bases clipped from V and 0 bases from J, the junction kept 14 bases outside the gene matches. The CDR3 totals 18 residues. Here the CDR3 reads CSADGLDRISSYNSPLHF. CDR3 coding DNA: TGCAGTGCCGACGGGTTGGACAGGATCAGCTCCTATAATTCACCCCTCCACTTT.

This clonotype turned up a few times. The chain links TRBV4-1 to TRBJ2-5; tentative D call: TRBD2 (5 bases). CDR3 length: 16 residues. Germline assignment: CDR1 MGHRA and CDR2 YSYEKL. Trimming left V 1 base short and J 5 bases short, with 17 bases between. CDR3 amino acids: CASSQGGSTFWETQYF. In nucleotides, the CDR3 is TGCGCCAGCAGCCAAGGAGGGAGCACATTCTGGGAGACCCAGTACTTC.

This clonotype was counted between two and nine times. The V gene is TRBV3-1, the J gene TRBJ1-6; no clear D gene. This CDR3 has 18 amino acids. CDR1 and CDR2 (germline): LGHDT, YNNKEL (reference sequence). Trimming removed 4 bases from V and 3 bases from J, with 19 bases in between. The CDR3 region is CASSPPSSVRGYNSPLHF. The DNA of the CDR3 is TGTGCCAGCAGCCCCCCGTCCTCCGTCAGAGGCTATAATTCACCCCTCCACTTT.

This rearrangement joins TRBV7-2 to TRBJ1-2; 9 nucleotides match TRBD1. J lost 6 bases, V lost 0 bases, and 5 bases had no gene match. CDR3 size: 15 residues. Germline V gene lookup returns CDR1 SGHTA and CDR2 FQGNSA. CDR3 loop: CASSLASNRGHGYTF. The CDR3 DNA sequence: TGTGCCAGCAGCTTAGCGAGTAACAGGGGGCATGGCTACACCTTC.

The CDR3 DNA is TGTGCCAGCAGTGAATTTGGCATAGGGACACTGAACACTGAAGCTTTCTTT. This sequence encodes CASSEFGIGTLNTEAFF. This chain links TRBV25-1 with TRBJ1-1; possibly TRBD1 for D (6 bases). V was pared by 1 base and J by 0 bases, with 15 bases between. Germline loops: CDR1 MGHDK, CDR2 SYGVNS. The CDR3 spans 17 residues.